The clone carrying this T cell receptor beta chain was picked up a small number of times. Its matching antigen is unknown. V trimming: 6 bases; J trimming: 1 base; junction bases outside the gene matches: 4. The germline gives CDR1 PRHDT, CDR2 FYEKMQ (reference sequence). The CDR3 is 15 residues long. It was RNA transcripts that yielded the amplified TCR beta CDR3 regions. HTBI primers were used for first-round RT-PCR of the TCR CDR3. Using its own MiXCR run on the multiplex PCR reads, TCRdb lists one record per CDR3 protein. The table includes roughly 700,000 distinct CDR3 sequences, about 15% detected once. This sample is drawn from a study of T cells in Graves' hyperthyroidism and ophthalmopathy. Study-wide findings and caveats: In the analysis, a 13 V-J model separated ophthalmopathy from stable hyperthyroidism. It was a median about 6.5 months before onset that the model predicted ophthalmopathy.

The chain links TRBV13 to TRBJ1-1; TRBD1 matches at 11 bases. The sequencing sample was made of blood. The clonotype originates from a young woman with Graves' hyperthyroidism. The CDR3 loop reads CASRIGTGGNTEAFF. The CDR3 DNA reads as TGTGCCAGCAGAATAGGGACAGGGGGGAACACTGAAGCTTTCTTT.